Included here is one T cell receptor beta chain sequence, with context. Looked up from germline, CDR1 is LNHDA and CDR2 is SQIVND (reference sequence). The CDR3 has 15 amino acids. The V and J ends lost 2 bases and 8 bases respectively, with 16 bases between them. This specimen comes from a study of identical twins. TCRdb recomputed calls from the 5' RACE reads with MiXCR, one row per CDR3 protein. The table records about 810,000 distinct CDR3 sequences, 9% to 15% of them present only once. The same data also went into a second study, on yellow fever vaccine responses in identical twins.

The chain joins TRBV19 to TRBJ2-1, with D tentatively TRBD1 or TRBD2 (5 bases each). The receptor was isolated from a woman aged 18-30 years in good health. Material for sequencing was PBMCs. CDR3 sequence (DNA): TGTGCCAGTAGTATATGGGGGAGTGCTCAGGATGAGCAGTTCTTC. Its protein product is CASSIWGSAQDEQFF. The whole variable domain, remainder taken from reference TRBV19 and TRBJ2-1, is DGGITQSPKYLFRKEGQNVTLSCEQNLNHDAMYWYRQDPGQGLRLIYYSQIVNDFQKGDIAEGYSVSREKKESFPLTVTSAQKNPTAFYLCASSIWGSAQDEQFFGPGTRLTVL.